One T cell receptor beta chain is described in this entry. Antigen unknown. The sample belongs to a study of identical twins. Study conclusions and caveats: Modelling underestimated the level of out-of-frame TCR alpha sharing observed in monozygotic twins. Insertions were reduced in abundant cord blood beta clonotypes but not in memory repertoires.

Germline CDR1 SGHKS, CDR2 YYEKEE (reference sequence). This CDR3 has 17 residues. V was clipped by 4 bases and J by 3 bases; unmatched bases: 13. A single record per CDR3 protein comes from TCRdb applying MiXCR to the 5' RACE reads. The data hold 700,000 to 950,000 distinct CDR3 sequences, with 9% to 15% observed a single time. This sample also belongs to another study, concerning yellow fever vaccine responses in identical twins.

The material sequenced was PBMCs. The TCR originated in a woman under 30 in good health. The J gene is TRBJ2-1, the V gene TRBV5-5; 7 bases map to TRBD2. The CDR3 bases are TGTGCCAGCAGCCTGACTTTGGCCCGGGGGGACTACAATGAGCAGTTCTTC. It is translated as CASSLTLARGDYNEQFF.